Presented here are 15 T cell receptor beta chains from one specimen sequenced in a study of cytotoxic CD8 clonotypes in ibrutinib-treated CLL. TCRdb's copy holds only in-frame clones and misses some; the assay was immunoSEQ multiplex PCR. The sample records about 180,000 clones, less than 85% being singletons. The sample consisted of PBMCs, taken after 24 months of ibrutinib treatment. Receptors originate from a human donor with chronic lymphocytic leukemia.

The gene calls are TRBV4-3 and TRBJ2-1; possibly TRBD1 for D (5 bases). CDR3 size: 13 residues. Germline CDR1 and CDR2: LGHNA and YSLEER. V lost 5 bases and J 7 bases, leaving 12 bases between the germline ends. CDR3 in DNA: TGCGCCAGCAGCTCTACCCAGGGTAATGAGCAGTTCTTC. Protein sequence: CASSSTQGNEQFF.

The chain has TRBV19 and TRBJ2-5; TRBD1 agrees at 8 bases. V was pared by 1 base and J by 6 bases, with 10 bases of the junction left unmatched. Germline CDR1 and CDR2: LNHDA and SQIVND (reference sequence). The CDR3 has 16 amino acids. The chain's CDR3 is CASSIGWQGAQKTQYF. DNA of the CDR3: TGTGCCAGTAGTATAGGGTGGCAGGGGGCTCAGAAGACCCAGTACTTC.

This rearrangement joins TRBV6-5 to TRBJ1-5; 7 positions agree with TRBD1. V lost 5 bases, J lost 6 bases, and 4 bases stayed unmatched. CDR3 size: 13 residues. Germline V gives CDR1 MNHEY, CDR2 SVGAGI. CDR3 coding DNA: TGTGCCAGCAGTCTAGACAGGGCTCAGCCCCAGCATTTT. It codes for CASSLDRAQPQHF.

This chain uses TRBV6-5 with TRBJ2-3, with D hard to call. The CDR3 spans 15 residues. Trimming left V 10 bases short and J 0 bases short, with 17 bases between. Per the germline V gene, CDR1 is MNHEY and CDR2 is SVGAGI. Here the CDR3 DNA reads TGTGCCACCAGCGACTGGGCCGTAAGCACAGATACGCAGTATTTT. The encoded protein is CATSDWAVSTDTQYF.

The chain recombines TRBV15 with TRBJ2-1, with D perhaps matching TRBD1 or TRBD2 (5 bases each). CDR1 and CDR2 from the germline V gene are LNHNV and YYDKDF (reference sequence). This CDR3 is 17 amino acids long. Trimming removed 4 bases from V and 5 bases from J, with 21 bases in between. CDR3 DNA sequence: TGTGCCACCAGCACCCATTTTGGGATGGGGACGGACAATGAGCAGTTCTTC. It yields the protein CATSTHFGMGTDNEQFF.

The chain is built from TRBV5-4 and TRBJ1-1; D is uncertain. The CDR3 totals 13 residues. The germline V gene encodes CDR1 SGHNT and CDR2 YYREEE (reference sequence). With 5 bases removed from V and 3 bases from J, the gap between germline ends came to 11 bases. The CDR3 DNA sequence: TGTGCCAGCAGTCGGGCCCTTGACACTGAAGCTTTCTTT. This gives the protein CASSRALDTEAFF.

The chain uses TRBV6-5 and TRBJ1-1; the D gene is possibly TRBD1 (6 bases). The germline gives CDR1 MNHEY, CDR2 SVGAGI. The CDR3 extends over 14 amino acids. V lost 5 bases and J 3 bases, leaving 13 bases between the germline ends. The CDR3 loop is CASSELAGDTEAFF. The CDR3 DNA sequence: TGTGCCAGCAGTGAACTAGCAGGGGACACTGAAGCTTTCTTT.

Only one count was recorded for this clone. V is TRBV19 and J is TRBJ2-1; 7 bases fit TRBD1. Germline assignment: CDR1 LNHDA and CDR2 SQIVND (reference sequence). This CDR3 region has 19 residues. J lost 0 bases, V lost 3 bases, and 14 bases had no gene match. As DNA, the CDR3 is TGTGCCAGTAGTATCCTGACAGGGACATTCCTTAGCTCCTACAATGAGCAGTTCTTC. Amino acids: CASSILTGTFLSSYNEQFF.

The chain recombines TRBV2 with TRBJ2-7; TRBD2 matches 9 bases. Germline lookup yields CDR1 SNHLY and CDR2 FYNNEI. This CDR3 spans 17 amino acids. J lost 2 bases, V lost 2 bases, and 10 bases had no gene match. DNA for the CDR3: TGTGCCAGCAGTGAATCGGGGCTAGCGGGACTCCCCTACGAGCAGTACTTC. Translation gives CASSESGLAGLPYEQYF.

The chain links TRBV5-1 to TRBJ1-6; D might be TRBD1 (5 bases). The CDR3 is 14 residues long. V was cut by 0 bases and J by 6 bases, with 7 bases left in between. Per the germline V gene, CDR1 is SGHRS and CDR2 is YFSETQ. The CDR3: CASSLDRGNSPLHF. The CDR3 bases are TGCGCCAGCAGCTTGGATAGGGGTAATTCACCCCTCCACTTT.

The chain couples TRBV5-8 to TRBJ2-1; tentative D call: TRBD1 (6 bases). CDR1 SGHTS and CDR2 YDEGEE come from the germline V gene. The CDR3 has 14 amino acids. V shed 4 bases and J shed 5 bases, with 13 bases lying between them. This chain's CDR3 is CASSPDRPDNEQFF. DNA for the CDR3: TGTGCCAGCAGCCCAGACAGGCCTGACAATGAGCAGTTCTTC.

The V and J genes are TRBV7-9 and TRBJ2-3; D remains unclear. Between the trimmed V and J ends, which lost 5 bases and 4 bases, there was a span of 13 bases. This CDR3 region has 14 residues. In germline, CDR1 is SEHNR, CDR2 FQNEAQ (reference sequence). DNA of the CDR3: TGTGCCAGCAGCCTCATGGTCGGCTCAGATACGCAGTATTTT. This translates into CASSLMVGSDTQYF.

The rearrangement links TRBV28 to TRBJ1-3; 7 positions match TRBD1. With V trimmed by 6 bases and J by 11 bases, 13 bases remained unmatched. This CDR3 comprises 14 residues. Germline V CDR1 and CDR2: MDHEN, SYDVKM. CDR3 protein: CASSSLTRQGPIYF. The CDR3, as DNA: TGTGCCAGCAGCTCCCTTACGAGACAGGGACCCATATATTTT.

V and J are TRBV9 and TRBJ1-6; D perhaps matches TRBD1 (6 bases). CDR1 is SGDLS, CDR2 YYNGEE, per germline. CDR3 size: 16 residues. V was pared by 4 bases and J by 0 bases, with 11 bases between. The DNA of the CDR3 is TGTGCCAGCAGCCCGAGACAGGACTCCTATAATTCACCCCTCCACTTT. Encoded protein: CASSPRQDSYNSPLHF.

The rearrangement joins TRBV5-6 to TRBJ1-2; D may be TRBD1 (5 bases). CDR1 and CDR2 (germline): SGHDT, YYEEEE. The CDR3 is 17 residues long. Trimming pared 0 bases from V and 0 bases from J, leaving 15 bases between. The CDR3 sequence: CASSLGRGPSANYGYTF. DNA for the CDR3: TGTGCCAGCAGCTTGGGAAGGGGCCCGTCCGCTAACTATGGCTACACCTTC.